This TCR beta chain appears in the sequencing data of a study of T-cell memory formation after mild COVID-19. Study information: Largely donor-specific sequence clusters came from a couple of donors. Study findings and constraints: Pre-infection memory showed some responding clones, and this suggested that cross-reactive memory joined. Whereas later expanders leaned CD4+, clones contracting day 15 to 85 showed a balanced CD4/CD8 makeup.

V dropped 4 bases and J dropped 4; count of bases not matched to a gene: 4. The CDR3 covers 15 residues. CDR1 and CDR2 (germline): LNHDA, SQIVND (reference sequence). TCRdb called the 5' RACE reads again in MiXCR, with one record for every CDR3 protein. The sample includes roughly 580,000 distinct CDR3 sequences, around 17% of them seen just once. This clonotype turned up a few times. The antigen is undetermined. The chain links TRBV19 to TRBJ2-2, with TRBD2 matching 9 bases. Material for sequencing was PBMCs or a T cell subset sorted from them (not recorded which). This TCR came from an adult woman who had mild COVID-19 (a few samples of this study predate the infection). Cell type and time point are not known. In nucleotides, the CDR3 is TGTGCCAGTAGTAAGCGGGGGGCCGGCACCGGGGAGCTGTTTTTT. This translates into CASSKRGAGTGELFF.